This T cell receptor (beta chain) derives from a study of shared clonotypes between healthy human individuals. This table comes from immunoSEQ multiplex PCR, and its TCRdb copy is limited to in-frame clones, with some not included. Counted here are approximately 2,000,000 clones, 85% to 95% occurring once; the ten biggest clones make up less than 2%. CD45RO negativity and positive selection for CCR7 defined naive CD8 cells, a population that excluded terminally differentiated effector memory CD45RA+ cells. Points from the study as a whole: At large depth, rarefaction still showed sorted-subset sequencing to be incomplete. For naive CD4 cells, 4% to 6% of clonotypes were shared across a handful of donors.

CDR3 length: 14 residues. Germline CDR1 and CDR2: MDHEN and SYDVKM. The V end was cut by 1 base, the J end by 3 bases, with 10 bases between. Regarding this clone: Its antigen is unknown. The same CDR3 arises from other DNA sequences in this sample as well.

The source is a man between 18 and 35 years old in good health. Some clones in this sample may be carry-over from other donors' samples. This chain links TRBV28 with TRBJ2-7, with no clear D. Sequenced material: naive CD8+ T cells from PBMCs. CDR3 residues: CASSLFGSSYEQYF. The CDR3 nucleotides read TGTGCCAGCAGTTTATTTGGTTCGAGCTACGAGCAGTACTTC.